Below, one T cell receptor (beta chain) is given with its context. No antigen is known for it. This table comes from immunoSEQ multiplex PCR, and its TCRdb copy is limited to in-frame clones, with some not included. The sample contains some 60,000 clones, around 79% of which appear only once. This entry belongs to a study of radiotherapy plus CTLA-4 blockade in lung cancer. Study overall: Objective responses were recorded in about 17% of patients, with disease control recorded in around 30%. Overall study results and limits: Radiotherapy with ipilimumab was followed by blood expansion of tumor-derived clones. Per reports, early blood T cell clone dynamics, plus interferon-beta, forecast response most strongly.

The germline CDR1 and CDR2 sequences are SGHNT and YYREEE (reference sequence). Trimming cost V 4 bases and J 5 bases; bases outside gene matches: 10. This CDR3 spans 15 amino acids. The receptor comes from a human donor with non-small cell lung cancer who had a complete response to radiotherapy plus ipilimumab. The material sequenced was peripheral blood, taken from a patient treated with radiotherapy plus ipilimumab. This rearrangement joins TRBV5-4 to TRBJ2-5; 8 positions agree with TRBD1. The CDR3 coding sequence is TGTGCCAGCAGCCAAACTCTTCGACAGGGGGAGACCCAGTACTTC. Translated: CASSQTLRQGETQYF.